A selection of T cell receptor beta chains follows, all from one sample in a study of control samples from healthy donors and cancer patients. Method: immunoSEQ multiplex PCR; TCRdb's copy keeps in-frame clones and lacks some. There are 70,000 to 85,000 clones in the sample; 84% occur only once, and 11% lies in the top ten. What was sequenced was PBMCs. The receptors were sampled from a man in his 60s with head and neck cancer. Each CDR3 is given with its conserved first and last residue. Fields, in order: CDR3 length, clone size, J gene, D gene, V gene, CDR3 protein, CDR3 DNA. D genes are given only for firm matches. Only some rows state a clone size, as once, few, many or a class for expanded clones.

CDR3 length: 17; clone size: -; J gene: TRBJ2-1; D gene: -; V gene: TRBV5-1; CDR3 protein: CASSLDLTGVPYNEQFF; CDR3 DNA: TGCGCCAGCAGCTTAGACTTGACGGGAGTACCCTACAATGAGCAGTTCTTC
CDR3 length: 12; clone size: -; J gene: TRBJ1-5; D gene: -; V gene: TRBV7-8; CDR3 protein: CASSLAFQPQHF; CDR3 DNA: TGTGCCAGCAGCTTAGCTTTCCAGCCCCAGCATTTT
CDR3 length: 13; clone size: -; J gene: TRBJ2-5; D gene: -; V gene: TRBV19; CDR3 protein: CASTPTGKETQYF; CDR3 DNA: TGTGCCAGTACTCCAACAGGGAAAGAGACCCAGTACTTC
CDR3 length: 15; clone size: few; J gene: TRBJ1-3; D gene: TRBD1; V gene: TRBV27; CDR3 protein: CASSLSRDRGNTIYF; CDR3 DNA: TGTGCCAGCAGTTTATCCCGGGACAGAGGAAACACCATATATTTT
CDR3 length: 13; clone size: many; J gene: TRBJ2-7; D gene: TRBD2; V gene: TRBV29-1; CDR3 protein: CSGGNGEGYEQYF; CDR3 DNA: TGCAGCGGGGGGAACGGGGAGGGCTACGAGCAGTACTTC
CDR3 length: 15; clone size: -; J gene: TRBJ2-1; D gene: -; V gene: TRBV11-3; CDR3 protein: CASSLGGVGYNEQFF; CDR3 DNA: TGTGCCAGCAGCTTAGGGGGGGTTGGCTACAATGAGCAGTTCTTC
CDR3 length: 14; clone size: few; J gene: TRBJ2-7; D gene: -; V gene: TRBV3-1/TRBV3-2; CDR3 protein: CASSHPSRYYEQYF; CDR3 DNA: TGTGCCAGCAGCCACCCCAGCCGTTACTACGAGCAGTACTTC
CDR3 length: 15; clone size: once; J gene: TRBJ1-5; D gene: TRBD1; V gene: TRBV5-8; CDR3 protein: CASSGTAYSNQPQHF; CDR3 DNA: TGTGCCAGCAGCGGGACAGCGTATAGCAATCAGCCCCAGCATTTT
CDR3 length: 14; clone size: once; J gene: TRBJ1-1; D gene: -; V gene: TRBV30; CDR3 protein: CAWSGRDPRTEAFF; CDR3 DNA: TGTGCCTGGAGTGGCCGGGACCCAAGGACTGAAGCTTTCTTT
CDR3 length: 18; clone size: -; J gene: TRBJ2-2; D gene: -; V gene: TRBV5-1; CDR3 protein: CASSLALARAANTGELFF; CDR3 DNA: TGCGCCAGCAGCTTGGCCCTAGCGAGGGCCGCGAACACCGGGGAGCTGTTTTTT
CDR3 length: 16; clone size: -; J gene: TRBJ2-1; D gene: -; V gene: TRBV30; CDR3 protein: CAWTEEISHSYNEQFF; CDR3 DNA: TGTGCCTGGACCGAGGAAATCAGCCACTCCTACAATGAGCAGTTCTTC
CDR3 length: 13; clone size: few; J gene: TRBJ1-3; D gene: -; V gene: TRBV6-5; CDR3 protein: CAGREGTGNTIYF; CDR3 DNA: TGTGCCGGCAGGGAGGGGACAGGAAACACCATATATTTT
CDR3 length: 15; clone size: -; J gene: TRBJ1-4; D gene: TRBD1; V gene: TRBV11-2; CDR3 protein: CASSLGDRANEKLFF; CDR3 DNA: TGTGCCAGCAGCTTAGGGGACAGGGCTAATGAAAAACTGTTTTTT
CDR3 length: 11; clone size: once; J gene: TRBJ2-3; D gene: -; V gene: TRBV3-1/TRBV3-2; CDR3 protein: CASSQQGAQYF; CDR3 DNA: TGTGCCAGCAGCCAACAGGGTGCGCAGTATTTT
CDR3 length: 14; clone size: -; J gene: TRBJ2-7; D gene: -; V gene: TRBV18; CDR3 protein: CASSPRQGLNEQYF; CDR3 DNA: TGTGCCAGCTCACCACGTCAGGGACTTAACGAGCAGTACTTC
CDR3 length: 16; clone size: -; J gene: TRBJ2-2; D gene: -; V gene: TRBV9; CDR3 protein: CASSVTGNRYTGELFF; CDR3 DNA: TGTGCCAGCAGCGTCACCGGGAATCGATACACCGGGGAGCTGTTTTTT
CDR3 length: 13; clone size: -; J gene: TRBJ1-1; D gene: -; V gene: TRBV5-1; CDR3 protein: CASSPPIGAEAFF; CDR3 DNA: TGCGCCAGCAGCCCTCCGATCGGGGCCGAAGCTTTCTTT
CDR3 length: 15; clone size: few; J gene: TRBJ2-7; D gene: -; V gene: TRBV5-1; CDR3 protein: CASSPGALHLYEQYF; CDR3 DNA: TGCGCCAGCAGCCCTGGAGCCTTACACCTCTACGAGCAGTACTTC
CDR3 length: 14; clone size: few; J gene: TRBJ2-2; D gene: TRBD2; V gene: TRBV7-9; CDR3 protein: CASSYLAGIGELFF; CDR3 DNA: TGTGCCAGCAGTTACCTAGCGGGGATCGGGGAGCTGTTTTTT
CDR3 length: 15; clone size: -; J gene: TRBJ1-3; D gene: -; V gene: TRBV5-1; CDR3 protein: CASSQSPISGNTIYF; CDR3 DNA: TGCGCCAGCAGCCAGTCCCCAATCTCTGGAAACACCATATATTTT
CDR3 length: 12; clone size: once; J gene: TRBJ2-7; D gene: -; V gene: TRBV6-1; CDR3 protein: CASSERGTEQYF; CDR3 DNA: TGTGCCAGCAGTGAACGGGGTACCGAGCAGTACTTC
CDR3 length: 14; clone size: once; J gene: TRBJ2-1; D gene: -; V gene: TRBV6-4; CDR3 protein: CASSDGNRVNEQFF; CDR3 DNA: TGTGCCAGCAGTGACGGGAACAGGGTGAATGAGCAGTTCTTC
CDR3 length: 15; clone size: -; J gene: TRBJ1-1; D gene: -; V gene: TRBV18; CDR3 protein: CASSPPSDVRTEAFF; CDR3 DNA: TGTGCCAGCTCACCACCGTCTGACGTGAGGACTGAAGCTTTCTTT
CDR3 length: 12; clone size: many; J gene: TRBJ1-5; D gene: -; V gene: TRBV12-3/TRBV12-4; CDR3 protein: CASSLGDQPQHF; CDR3 DNA: TGTGCCAGCAGCTTAGGGGATCAGCCCCAGCATTTT
CDR3 length: 13; clone size: once; J gene: TRBJ1-1; D gene: -; V gene: TRBV14; CDR3 protein: CASSQGPNTEAFF; CDR3 DNA: TGTGCCAGCAGCCAGGGCCCGAACACTGAAGCTTTCTTT
CDR3 length: 16; clone size: once; J gene: TRBJ1-2; D gene: -; V gene: TRBV18; CDR3 protein: CASSLDGTPHGYGYTF; CDR3 DNA: TGTGCCAGCTCACTAGACGGGACGCCTCACGGATATGGCTACACCTTC
CDR3 length: 19; clone size: -; J gene: TRBJ2-4; D gene: -; V gene: TRBV21-1; CDR3 protein: CASSTRTSGRTLPKNIQYF; CDR3 DNA: TGTGCCAGCAGCACCCGGACTAGCGGGAGGACTTTGCCCAAAAACATTCAGTACTTC
CDR3 length: 12; clone size: -; J gene: TRBJ2-3; D gene: -; V gene: TRBV29-1; CDR3 protein: CSVGRHTDTQYF; CDR3 DNA: TGCAGCGTCGGAAGGCACACAGATACGCAGTATTTT
CDR3 length: 13; clone size: -; J gene: TRBJ1-2; D gene: -; V gene: TRBV6-5; CDR3 protein: CASSYSEADGHTF; CDR3 DNA: TGTGCCAGCAGTTACTCGGAGGCCGATGGCCACACCTTC
CDR3 length: 12; clone size: -; J gene: TRBJ1-5; D gene: TRBD1; V gene: TRBV28; CDR3 protein: CASLQGGQPQHF; CDR3 DNA: TGTGCCAGCTTACAGGGGGGACAGCCCCAGCATTTT
CDR3 length: 11; clone size: -; J gene: TRBJ2-1; D gene: -; V gene: TRBV20-1; CDR3 protein: CSYNMMNDEFF; CDR3 DNA: TGCAGTTACAACATGATGAACGATGAGTTCTTC
CDR3 length: 13; clone size: -; J gene: TRBJ1-5; D gene: -; V gene: TRBV7-9; CDR3 protein: CASSFESNQPQHF; CDR3 DNA: TGTGCCAGCAGCTTTGAAAGCAATCAGCCCCAGCATTTT
CDR3 length: 17; clone size: -; J gene: TRBJ1-2; D gene: TRBD1; V gene: TRBV5-8; CDR3 protein: CASSDGTGQVTNYGYTF; CDR3 DNA: TGTGCCAGCAGCGACGGGACAGGGCAGGTGACTAACTATGGCTACACCTTC
CDR3 length: 15; clone size: -; J gene: TRBJ2-2; D gene: -; V gene: TRBV9; CDR3 protein: CASSQGGLTTRELFF; CDR3 DNA: TGTGCCAGCAGCCAGGGGGGCCTGACAACCCGGGAGCTGTTTTTT
CDR3 length: 16; clone size: once; J gene: TRBJ1-5; D gene: -; V gene: TRBV18; CDR3 protein: CASSPGGSGGNQPQHF; CDR3 DNA: TGTGCCAGCTCACCAGGAGGGTCGGGGGGGAATCAGCCCCAGCATTTT
CDR3 length: 17; clone size: -; J gene: TRBJ2-7; D gene: -; V gene: TRBV3-1/TRBV3-2; CDR3 protein: CASSQGRRVGFSYEQYF; CDR3 DNA: TGTGCCAGCAGCCAGGGACGTCGGGTTGGGTTTTCCTACGAGCAGTACTTC
CDR3 length: 15; clone size: -; J gene: TRBJ2-6; D gene: -; V gene: TRBV5-1; CDR3 protein: CASSPAFSGANVLTF; CDR3 DNA: TGCGCCAGCAGCCCCGCATTCTCTGGGGCCAACGTCCTGACTTTC
CDR3 length: 16; clone size: -; J gene: TRBJ1-3; D gene: -; V gene: TRBV11-2; CDR3 protein: CASSPGGGPSGNTIYF; CDR3 DNA: TGTGCCAGCAGCCCGGGGGGAGGGCCCTCTGGAAACACCATATATTTT
CDR3 length: 14; clone size: -; J gene: TRBJ2-7; D gene: -; V gene: TRBV5-1; CDR3 protein: CASTPDPGFYEQYF; CDR3 DNA: TGCGCCAGCACCCCGGACCCCGGATTCTACGAGCAGTACTTC
CDR3 length: 17; clone size: -; J gene: TRBJ2-3; D gene: TRBD2; V gene: TRBV2; CDR3 protein: CASSSGLAGGVLDTQYF; CDR3 DNA: TGTGCCAGCAGCTCGGGACTAGCGGGAGGAGTCTTAGATACGCAGTATTTT
CDR3 length: 13; clone size: once; J gene: TRBJ2-7; D gene: TRBD2; V gene: TRBV19; CDR3 protein: CATSNGAGGEQYF; CDR3 DNA: TGTGCCACCTCTAATGGGGCGGGAGGTGAGCAGTACTTC
CDR3 length: 15; clone size: -; J gene: TRBJ2-1; D gene: TRBD2; V gene: TRBV28; CDR3 protein: CASNSAGGSYNEQFF; CDR3 DNA: TGTGCCAGCAATAGCGCGGGAGGAAGTTACAATGAGCAGTTCTTC
CDR3 length: 13; clone size: -; J gene: TRBJ1-2; D gene: TRBD1; V gene: TRBV6-6; CDR3 protein: CASSLGQGNGYTF; CDR3 DNA: TGTGCCAGCAGTCTAGGACAGGGGAATGGCTACACCTTC
CDR3 length: 11; clone size: -; J gene: TRBJ2-1; D gene: -; V gene: TRBV13; CDR3 protein: CASSLESLQFF; CDR3 DNA: TGTGCCAGCAGCTTAGAGTCACTACAGTTCTTC
CDR3 length: 13; clone size: few; J gene: TRBJ2-7; D gene: TRBD2; V gene: TRBV11-2; CDR3 protein: CASSRDYSYEQYF; CDR3 DNA: TGTGCCAGCAGCCGGGACTACTCCTACGAGCAGTACTTC
CDR3 length: 14; clone size: -; J gene: TRBJ2-1; D gene: TRBD1; V gene: TRBV19; CDR3 protein: CASSMGQTYNEQFF; CDR3 DNA: TGTGCCAGTAGTATGGGACAGACCTACAATGAGCAGTTCTTC
CDR3 length: 13; clone size: -; J gene: TRBJ1-2; D gene: -; V gene: TRBV7-2; CDR3 protein: CASRTGPGDGYTF; CDR3 DNA: TGTGCCAGCAGAACAGGGCCGGGTGATGGCTACACCTTC
CDR3 length: 17; clone size: -; J gene: TRBJ2-3; D gene: -; V gene: TRBV6-1; CDR3 protein: CASSEGNSGPSTDTQYF; CDR3 DNA: TGTGCCAGCAGTGAAGGCAATAGCGGCCCTAGCACAGATACGCAGTATTTT
CDR3 length: 15; clone size: once; J gene: TRBJ2-5; D gene: TRBD1; V gene: TRBV12-5; CDR3 protein: CASGPGTGQSETQYF; CDR3 DNA: TGTGCTAGTGGTCCGGGGACAGGCCAATCAGAGACCCAGTACTTC
CDR3 length: 15; clone size: -; J gene: TRBJ2-7; D gene: TRBD2; V gene: TRBV4-1; CDR3 protein: CASSQVRGLAREQYF; CDR3 DNA: TGCGCCAGCAGCCAAGTGAGGGGACTAGCCCGCGAGCAGTACTTC
CDR3 length: 16; clone size: -; J gene: TRBJ1-5; D gene: TRBD1; V gene: TRBV6-1; CDR3 protein: CASSETPGQGIQPQHF; CDR3 DNA: TGTGCCAGCAGTGAAACCCCGGGACAGGGGATTCAGCCCCAGCATTTT
CDR3 length: 17; clone size: -; J gene: TRBJ1-5; D gene: TRBD1; V gene: TRBV3-1/TRBV3-2; CDR3 protein: CASSQDRTGYSNQPQHF; CDR3 DNA: TGTGCCAGCAGCCAAGATCGGACAGGGTATAGCAATCAGCCCCAGCATTTT
CDR3 length: 13; clone size: -; J gene: TRBJ1-1; D gene: -; V gene: TRBV12-3/TRBV12-4; CDR3 protein: CASSLMGLTEAFF; CDR3 DNA: TGTGCCAGCAGTTTAATGGGGTTGACTGAAGCTTTCTTT
CDR3 length: 16; clone size: -; J gene: TRBJ1-1; D gene: -; V gene: TRBV5-1; CDR3 protein: CASSLAPLGGATEAFF; CDR3 DNA: TGCGCCAGCAGCTTGGCCCCCCTGGGGGGGGCCACTGAAGCTTTCTTT
CDR3 length: 15; clone size: -; J gene: TRBJ2-3; D gene: -; V gene: TRBV24-1; CDR3 protein: CATSDRTRTVDTQYF; CDR3 DNA: TGTGCCACCAGTGATAGGACCAGGACGGTAGATACGCAGTATTTT
CDR3 length: 14; clone size: -; J gene: TRBJ1-4; D gene: -; V gene: TRBV2; CDR3 protein: CASSEVPGGEKLFF; CDR3 DNA: TGTGCCAGCAGTGAAGTGCCAGGAGGCGAAAAACTGTTTTTT
CDR3 length: 18; clone size: -; J gene: TRBJ1-5; D gene: TRBD1; V gene: TRBV4-1; CDR3 protein: CPSSQLPSGGGLGQPQHF; CDR3 DNA: TGCCCCAGCAGCCAACTCCCATCAGGGGGAGGGCTGGGTCAGCCCCAGCATTTT